A single sample is the source of the 31 T cell receptor beta chains below, sequenced in a study of blood T cell repertoires in COVID-19. TCRdb's table, derived via immunoSEQ multiplex PCR, lists solely in-frame clones and lacks some. The sample records approximately 150,000 clones, more than 75% being singletons. The specimen was peripheral blood. Every receptor here comes from an elderly woman with COVID-19, enrolled during active disease.

V gene TRBV10-3 combines with J gene TRBJ2-3, with TRBD2 as a possible D gene (6 bases). From germline, CDR1 is ENHRY and CDR2 SYGVKD. V shed 6 bases and J shed 2 bases, with 9 bases lying between them. The CDR3 totals 13 residues. The CDR3 DNA follows: TGTGCCATCAGAGGGACTGCCACAGATACGCAGTATTTT. This codes for CAIRGTATDTQYF.

V is TRBV3-1 (or the pseudogene TRBV3-2) and J is TRBJ1-4; D is perhaps TRBD1 (5 bases). The CDR3 covers 14 residues. Germline assignment: CDR1 LGHDT and CDR2 YNNKEL (reference sequence). The CDR3 loop reads CATQAGGTNEKLFF. DNA for the CDR3: TGTGCGACCCAAGCGGGGGGAACTAATGAAAAACTGTTTTTT.

The CDR3, as DNA: TGTGCCAGCAGTGAAGTGGGAGGGGAGGCCTACGAGCAGTACTTC. It translates to CASSEVGGEAYEQYF. V and J are TRBV2 and TRBJ2-7, with 7 bases fitting TRBD2. The germline gives CDR1 SNHLY, CDR2 FYNNEI. CDR3 length: 15 residues. V lost 1 base to trimming and J lost 2 bases; unmatched junction nucleotides: 5.

CDR3 sequence (DNA): TGCGCCAGCAGCGGAGCGGGAGCTGTTACAGATACGCAGTATTTT. This sequence encodes CASSGAGAVTDTQYF. The chain links TRBV5-1 to TRBJ2-3, with TRBD2 matching 8 bases. The V gene's germline CDR1 is SGHRS and CDR2 YFSETQ. The CDR3 is 15 amino acids. The J segment lost 3 bases and the V segment lost 4 bases, leaving 7 bases of the junction unmatched.

The chain couples TRBV18 to TRBJ1-3; 7 nucleotides agree with TRBD1. Germline CDR1 and CDR2: KGHSH and LQKENI. This CDR3 has 15 amino acids. V was clipped by 2 bases and J by 6 bases; unmatched bases: 7. CDR3 bases: TGTGCCAGCTCACCATACGGGGACAGTATAAACACCATATATTTT. Its translation: CASSPYGDSINTIYF.

This chain links TRBV24-1 with TRBJ2-1; perhaps TRBD1 as D (6 bases). Germline lookup yields CDR1 KGHDR and CDR2 SFDVKD. Trimming removed 9 bases from V and 4 bases from J, with 12 bases in between. The CDR3 spans 13 residues. CDR3 protein: CATQPGEYNEQFF. The CDR3 DNA reads as TGTGCCACCCAGCCAGGGGAGTACAATGAGCAGTTCTTC.

The chain links TRBV24-1 to TRBJ2-7; D is unresolved. Trimming pared 0 bases from V and 6 bases from J, leaving 8 bases between. The CDR3 extends over 13 amino acids. Germline CDR1 KGHDR, CDR2 SFDVKD. CDR3 protein: CATSDLQLREQYF. The DNA for the CDR3 is TGTGCCACCAGTGATTTGCAACTTCGCGAGCAGTACTTC.

V is TRBV12-3 or TRBV12-4 and J is TRBJ1-4, with D unresolved. The V end lost 3 bases, the J end lost 7 bases, and 3 bases lay between the germline ends. The CDR3 sequence is 11 residues long. CDR3 in amino acids: CASSLSEKLFF. CDR3 nucleotides: TGTGCCAGCAGTTTGAGTGAAAAACTGTTTTTT.

This clone was counted a single time. The chain combines TRBV6-5 with TRBJ2-7; the match to TRBD1 covers 8 bases. The CDR3 totals 15 residues. V trimming: 2 bases; J trimming: 4 bases; junction bases outside the gene matches: 7. Germline values: CDR1 MNHEY, CDR2 SVGAGI. The CDR3: CASSYGGTGLYEQYF. Written as DNA, the CDR3 is TGTGCCAGCAGTTACGGCGGGACAGGCCTGTACGAGCAGTACTTC.

The sample holds one count of this clone. The genes are TRBV5-3 and TRBJ2-1; D is possibly TRBD2 (6 bases). TRBV5-3 is an ORF, and what it does is uncertain. V lost 0 bases to trimming and J lost 8 bases, with 21 bases between them. The CDR3 extends over 17 amino acids. Here the CDR3 reads CARSLGVKEGRCDEQFF. CDR3 bases: TGTGCCAGAAGCTTGGGTGTAAAGGAGGGCCGGTGTGATGAGCAGTTCTTC.

The CDR3: CASSLTVNTEAFF. CDR3 bases: TGTGCCAGCAGCCTAACAGTGAACACTGAAGCTTTCTTT. The chain has TRBV3-1 (or the pseudogene TRBV3-2) and TRBJ1-1; no definite D call. The CDR3 contains 13 residues. The V and J ends lost 4 bases and 0 bases respectively, with 6 bases between them. Germline CDR1 LGHDT, CDR2 YNNKEL (reference sequence).

This clone was detected a few times. The chain combines TRBV11-1 with TRBJ2-3; maybe TRBD1 (6 bases). Germline CDR1 is SGHAT and CDR2 is FQDESV (reference sequence). The V end was cut by 5 bases, the J end by 3 bases, with 12 bases between. CDR3 length equals 14 residues. The CDR3 coding sequence is TGTGCCAGCAGCGCAGCCACAGGGACAGATACGCAGTATTTT. This codes for CASSAATGTDTQYF.

This rearrangement joins TRBV28 to TRBJ1-2; 10 bases are shared with TRBD1. V was clipped by 7 bases and J by 6 bases; unmatched bases: 11. This CDR3 region has 15 residues. CDR1 is MDHEN, CDR2 SYDVKM, per germline. The CDR3: CASMPSTGGINGYTF. The CDR3 nucleotides are TGTGCCAGCATGCCCTCGACAGGGGGCATAAATGGCTACACCTTC.

The count of this clone is one. The chain couples TRBV18 to TRBJ2-7, with 10 bases that match TRBD2. Losses at the gene ends were 3 bases for V and 3 bases for J; bases not matched to a gene: 5. This CDR3 contains 15 residues. Per germline, CDR1 KGHSH and CDR2 LQKENI. The CDR3, as DNA: TGTGCCAGCTCACCTACTAGCGGGGTCGACTACGAGCAGTACTTC. This sequence encodes CASSPTSGVDYEQYF.

This clone was recorded only once. The V call is TRBV5-6, the J call TRBJ2-2, with 9 positions matching TRBD1. CDR3 length: 16 residues. The J segment lost 2 bases and the V segment lost 4 bases, leaving 6 bases of the junction unmatched. Per the germline V gene, CDR1 is SGHDT and CDR2 is YYEEEE. CDR3 residues: CASSTPGQGNTGELFF. For the CDR3, the DNA is TGTGCCAGCAGCACTCCGGGACAGGGTAACACCGGGGAGCTGTTTTTT. Full variable domain (missing parts from reference TRBV5-6 and TRBJ2-2): DAGVTQSPTHLIKTRGQQVTLRCSPKSGHDTVSWYQQALGQGPQFIFQYYEEEERQRGNFPDRFSGHQFPNYSSELNVNALLLGDSALYLCASSTPGQGNTGELFFGEGSRLTVL.

A word on this clone: An end of the junction does not agree with germline; a read error may underlie this. The rearrangement joins TRBV12-3 or TRBV12-4 to TRBJ1-3; perhaps TRBD1 as D (6 bases). There are 13 residues in the CDR3. The CDR3 sequence: CANSPRGGNTIYF. DNA for the CDR3: TGTGCCAACAGTCCTAGGGGGGGAAACACCATATATTTT.

The chain has TRBV11-2 and TRBJ2-1; 9 positions match TRBD1. Germline CDR1 reads SGHAT; CDR2 reads FQNNGV. This CDR3 is built from 17 residues. J lost 2 bases, V lost 4 bases, and 9 bases had no gene match. CDR3 protein: CASSSWGGQGTYNEQFF. For the CDR3, the DNA is TGTGCCAGCAGCTCGTGGGGGGGACAGGGAACCTACAATGAGCAGTTCTTC.

The chain is built from TRBV5-8 and TRBJ2-2, with 10 nucleotides matching TRBD2. The junction had 11 bases not matched to a gene; V was cut back by 3 bases and J by 6 bases. Germline V gene lookup returns CDR1 SGHTS and CDR2 YDEGEE. The CDR3 has 17 residues. The CDR3 loop is CASSSILAGVRSGELFF. The CDR3 DNA reads TGTGCCAGCAGCTCGATCCTAGCGGGAGTGCGGTCCGGGGAGCTGTTTTTT.

This chain connects TRBV7-3 to TRBJ2-1; no clear D. Trimming removed 0 bases from V and 7 bases from J, with 7 bases in between. The CDR3 is made up of 13 amino acids. Per germline, CDR1 SGHTA and CDR2 FQGTGA. In DNA form, the CDR3 reads TGTGCCAGCAGCTTAACTGAACTTAATGAGCAGTTCTTC. Amino acids: CASSLTELNEQFF.

The chain has TRBV28 and TRBJ2-2, with D perhaps TRBD1 (6 bases). The CDR3 is 15 residues long. Germline V gene sequence: CDR1 MDHEN, CDR2 SYDVKM. Deletions cut 4 bases from V and 7 bases from J, with 16 bases between. This chain's CDR3 is CASSSQGQLGGELFF. DNA for the CDR3: TGTGCCAGCAGTTCTCAGGGGCAGCTAGGCGGGGAGCTGTTTTTT.

This chain uses TRBV5-8 with TRBJ1-5, with 7 bases fitting TRBD1. This CDR3 contains 14 residues. V was pared by 2 bases and J by 4 bases, with 3 bases of the junction left unmatched. Germline-derived CDR1 and CDR2 are SGHTS and YDEGEE. CDR3 residues: CASSFDRDNQPQHF. DNA of the CDR3: TGTGCCAGCAGCTTCGACAGGGATAATCAGCCCCAGCATTTT.

The chain carries TRBV7-2 and TRBJ2-6; D is unclear. Germline CDR1 is SGHTA and CDR2 is FQGNSA. The CDR3 has 15 amino acids. Trimming took 3 bases from V and 0 from J, leaving 6 bases between them. The CDR3 DNA sequence: TGTGCCAGCAGCTTCGAGAGCTCTGGGGCCAACGTCCTGACTTTC. This translates into CASSFESSGANVLTF.

The chain recombines TRBV7-2 with TRBJ2-5; a weak D match, TRBD2 (5 bases). CDR1 is SGHTA, CDR2 FQGNSA, per germline. The CDR3 is made up of 14 amino acids. Trimming removed 2 bases from V and 4 bases from J, with 11 bases in between. The CDR3 region is CASSLRFAGETQYF. DNA for the CDR3: TGTGCCAGCAGCTTACGTTTCGCGGGAGAGACCCAGTACTTC.

The J gene is TRBJ2-3, the V gene TRBV5-4, with 10 bases fitting TRBD2. V trimming: 4 bases; J trimming: 6 bases; junction bases outside the gene matches: 2. This CDR3 spans 13 amino acids. Germline CDR1 reads SGHNT; CDR2 reads YYREEE (reference sequence). CDR3 in amino acids: CASSLSGRDTQYF. The CDR3 nucleotides read TGTGCCAGCAGCCTTAGCGGGAGGGATACGCAGTATTTT.

J is TRBJ1-5 and V is TRBV28; D remains unclear. This CDR3 contains 14 residues. Trimming shortened V by 6 bases and J by 4 bases, and 13 bases separated the two germline ends. The germline gives CDR1 MDHEN, CDR2 SYDVKM. CDR3 loop: CASSRTSGNQPQHF. The CDR3 nucleotides read TGTGCCAGCAGCCGGACGAGCGGGAATCAGCCCCAGCATTTT.

The chain couples TRBV28 to TRBJ1-3; a weak D match, TRBD1 (5 bases). The V and J ends lost 6 bases and 0 bases respectively, with 15 bases between them. Germline CDR1 reads MDHEN; CDR2 reads SYDVKM. There are 16 residues in the CDR3. This chain's CDR3 is CASSPPRGSSGNTIYF. CDR3 coding DNA: TGTGCCAGCAGCCCACCTCGGGGGAGCTCTGGAAACACCATATATTTT.

This chain uses TRBV9 with TRBJ2-1; TRBD1 aligns across 7 bases. CDR3 length equals 15 residues. CDR1 and CDR2 (germline): SGDLS, YYNGEE. J lost 8 bases, V lost 0 bases, and 8 bases had no gene match. In DNA form, the CDR3 reads TGTGCCAGCAGCGTAGGGGCAGGGGGATATGATGAGCAGTTCTTC. Translating gives CASSVGAGGYDEQFF.

V is TRBV10-3 and J is TRBJ2-7, with D perhaps matching TRBD2 (6 bases). Trimming removed 0 bases at V and 6 bases at J, with 12 bases between. Germline V lookup: CDR1 ENHRY, CDR2 SYGVKD. The CDR3 has 14 amino acids. CDR3 loop: CAISESFRGTEQYF. The CDR3 nucleotides read TGTGCCATCAGTGAGTCGTTTCGCGGGACCGAGCAGTACTTC.

V usage is TRBV27 and J usage is TRBJ2-3, with 8 positions matching TRBD2. Germline V gene data show CDR1 as MNHEY and CDR2 as SMNVEV (reference sequence). With 6 bases clipped from V and 4 bases from J, the junction kept 6 bases outside the gene matches. This CDR3 region has 14 residues. The DNA of the CDR3 is TGTGCCAGCAGCTGGGGGCGGGAGGCAGATACGCAGTATTTT. It yields the protein CASSWGREADTQYF.

The chain uses TRBV3-1 (or the pseudogene TRBV3-2) and TRBJ1-4, with 8 bases fitting TRBD1. Trimming took 4 bases from V and 2 from J; bases not matched to a gene: 9. This CDR3 has 17 residues. Germline V gives CDR1 LGHDT, CDR2 YNNKEL (reference sequence). The CDR3 DNA reads as TGTGCCAGCAGCCCTCGGACAGGGACGCGGACTAATGAAAAACTGTTTTTT. This encodes CASSPRTGTRTNEKLFF.

The chain joins TRBV24-1 to TRBJ2-1, with 10 bases lining up with TRBD2. After removal of 3 bases from V and 4 bases from J, the junction contained 8 bases not matched to a gene. The CDR3 sequence is 17 residues long. The germline V gene has CDR1 KGHDR and CDR2 SFDVKD. CDR3 nucleotides: TGTGCCACCAGTGATCAAACAGGACTAGCGGAATACAATGAGCAGTTCTTC. This encodes CATSDQTGLAEYNEQFF.